This T cell receptor (beta chain) was captured by sequencing in a study of blood T cell repertoires in COVID-19. Under the authors' procedure: It was from reference gene primer amplification that nucleated cell counts were estimated. Profiled with immunoSEQ multiplex PCR; TCRdb holds only in-frame clones, not every one. V and J calls and clone size are given by that table; D and trimming were obtained from the DNA. The sample holds over 150,000 clones, approximately 84% seen once. Looked up from germline, CDR1 is MGHDK and CDR2 is SYGVNS. Trimming took 6 bases from V and 4 from J, leaving 15 bases between them. The CDR3 sequence is 14 residues long. Symptom resolution, clearance, or two negative PCRs marked the recovered donors of Cohort 3.

Sequencing was performed on PBMCs or T cells enriched from blood (not recorded which). The source is a woman aged 25 to 39 who had recovered from COVID-19. V and J are TRBV25-1 and TRBJ1-1, with D possibly TRBD1 on 6 matching bases. The chain's CDR3 is CASSGTGRGTEAFF. The CDR3 nucleotides read TGTGCCAGCAGCGGTACAGGGCGAGGCACTGAAGCTTTCTTT.